The sequence of this TCR beta chain was determined in a study of T cell responses to AZD1222 COVID-19 vaccine. Regarding the study as a whole: Baseline seropositivity characterized only a handful of AZD1222 recipients. The donors showed a predominance of white British ancestry and of females, with possible underestimation of clonal diversity.

To note about this clone: Its antigen is as yet unknown.

The CDR3 totals 15 residues. Germline V gene data show CDR1 as MNHEY and CDR2 as SVGEGT. Trimming took 0 bases from V and 3 from J, leaving 12 bases between them. The assay was immunoSEQ multiplex PCR, and TCRdb's table has in-frame clones only and misses some. Of about 86,000 clones listed, around 89% were seen once; the top ten hold roughly 12%. The chain has TRBV6-2 or TRBV6-3 and TRBJ2-7; D ambiguous. Specimen: peripheral blood, collected 28 days after the second AZD1222 dose. The sequence came from an adult who received the AZD1222 COVID-19 vaccine. CDR3 amino acids: CASSYSQSPLYEQYF. CDR3 DNA: TGTGCCAGCAGTTACTCACAGTCCCCCCTCTACGAGCAGTACTTC.